The 5 T cell receptor beta chains reported below all come from one sample, sequenced in a study of tumor and adjacent non-tumor tissue in lung cancer. This sample's RNA came from whole unsorted tissue. A modified ARM-PCR protocol with three rounds of nested PCR amplified TCRbeta. Using its own MiXCR run on the multiplex PCR reads, TCRdb lists one record per CDR3 protein. The sample has more than 75,000 distinct CDR3 sequences, roughly 76% seen once. Source material: lung tumor tissue. The receptors come from a woman aged 50 to 60 with non-small cell lung cancer.

Regarding this clonotype: One junction end disagrees with the germline gene, perhaps due to a read error. The chain has TRBV10-2 and TRBJ1-5; 7 nucleotides agree with TRBD1. The CDR3 is 16 amino acids. Germline V gives CDR1 WSHSY, CDR2 SAAADI. The CDR3 sequence: CARSESHRGPDQPQHF. For the CDR3, the DNA is TGCGCCCGCAGTGAGTCCCACAGGGGCCCGGATCAGCCCCAGCATTTT.

The chain recombines TRBV20-1 with TRBJ2-3; 10 bases fit TRBD2. The V gene end was trimmed by 1 base and the J gene end by 2 bases; junction bases not matched to a gene: 18. The CDR3 length is 20 residues. CDR1 DFQATT and CDR2 SNEGSKA come from the germline V gene (reference sequence). The CDR3: CSARAGLGLASLRATDTQYF. For the CDR3, the DNA is TGCAGTGCTAGAGCAGGGTTGGGACTAGCGTCCCTCCGGGCCACAGATACGCAGTATTTT.

The J gene is TRBJ2-7, the V gene TRBV20-1; the D is unclear. The germline CDR1 and CDR2 sequences are DFQATT and SNEGSKA (reference sequence). Trimming removed 8 bases from V and 4 bases from J, with 15 bases in between. The CDR3 extends over 12 amino acids. The CDR3 nucleotides read TGCAGTTCTGTTGACCGAAGGTACGAGCAGTACTTC. This gives the protein CSSVDRRYEQYF.

V is TRBV28 and J is TRBJ1-6; D remains unclear. Trimming cost V 4 bases and J 14 bases, with 12 bases left between them. The germline V gene encodes CDR1 MDHEN and CDR2 SYDVKM. The CDR3 length is 12 residues. The CDR3 nucleotides read TGTGCCAGCAGTTATCGGGGATCATCCCTCCACTTT. It encodes CASSYRGSSLHF.

A note on this clonotype: One end of the junction fails to match germline, which may point to a read error. V usage is TRBV11-2 and J usage is TRBJ2-5; TRBD2 matches 9 bases. Per germline, CDR1 SGHAT and CDR2 FQNNGV. CDR3 size: 14 residues. This CDR3 reads CANSFAGGPDTQYF. DNA of the CDR3: TGTGCCAACAGCTTCGCGGGAGGGCCGGATACCCAATACTTC.